A selection of T cell receptor beta chains follows, all from one sample in a study of cytomegalovirus exposure and HLA in healthy donors. TCRdb's table, derived via immunoSEQ multiplex PCR, lists solely in-frame clones and lacks some. The sample contains approximately 150,000 clones, about three quarters of which appear only once. Material for sequencing was PBMCs. These receptors were collected from a female donor in good health and CMV-seronegative. CDR3s include the opening cysteine and the closing phenylalanine or tryptophan. The D gene is left open where the match is weak. Clone size is not always given. Where it is, it says once, few, many or a class for expanded clones.

v_call	j_call	d_call	clone_size	cdr3_length	cdr3_nt	cdr3_aa
TRBV27	TRBJ1-1	.	.	13	TGTGCCAGCAGTTTGTCAGGGGAAACTGAAGCTTTCTTT	CASSLSGETEAFF
TRBV9	TRBJ2-5	.	once	13	TGTGCCAGCAGCATTAGGGAGGAGGGGACCCAGTACTTC	CASSIREEGTQYF
TRBV5-6	TRBJ1-1	TRBD1	.	13	TGTGCCAGCACCTTCGCGACAGGGGGTGAAGCTTTCTTT	CASTFATGGEAFF
TRBV7-9	TRBJ2-1	.	.	15	TGTGCCAGCAGCTTAGTCCCCCTGACAGATAATGAGCAGTTCTTC	CASSLVPLTDNEQFF
TRBV19	TRBJ2-1	.	.	15	TGTGCCAGTAATCCTCTTCTCGCGCCCGGGAATGAGCAGTTCTTC	CASNPLLAPGNEQFF
TRBV5-1	TRBJ2-3	TRBD1	.	15	TGCGCCAGCAGCTTGGGGGGACAGGGGGTAGATACGCAGTATTTT	CASSLGGQGVDTQYF
TRBV19	TRBJ1-1	TRBD1	.	14	TGTGCCAGTACCACGACAGGGGTCCGGACTGAAGCTTTCTTT	CASTTTGVRTEAFF
TRBV28	TRBJ1-2	.	once	12	TGTGCCAGCAGTGCCGGGGGGTATGGCTACACCTTC	CASSAGGYGYTF
TRBV5-1	TRBJ2-3	.	.	14	TGCGCCAGCAGCTTTGGACAGAACACAGATACGCAGTATTTT	CASSFGQNTDTQYF
TRBV28	TRBJ1-2	.	.	12	TGTGCCAGCACCACCACGGGGTTGGGCCCCCTCTTC	CASTTTGLGPLF
TRBV5-6	TRBJ2-1	TRBD2	once	15	TGTGCCAGCAGCTCAGGTATAGGGAGGGCAAATGAGCAGTTCTTC	CASSSGIGRANEQFF
TRBV7-9	TRBJ2-1	TRBD2	.	16	TGTGCCAGCAGCGACCTCGGACTAGCGGGCCTCAATGAGCAGTTCTTC	CASSDLGLAGLNEQFF
TRBV6-1	TRBJ1-1	.	.	13	TGTGCCAGCAGTTTTGACAGGAACACTGAAGCTTTCTTT	CASSFDRNTEAFF
TRBV21-1	TRBJ2-4	.	.	17	TGTGCCAGCAGCAAAGCGCAGGGGGCTTGGGCCAAAAACATTCAGTACTTC	CASSKAQGAWAKNIQYF
TRBV10-3	TRBJ2-2	TRBD2	.	14	TGTGCCATCAAAGCGGGAGGGGAGGCCGGGGAGCTGTTTTTT	CAIKAGGEAGELFF
TRBV5-5	TRBJ1-5	TRBD1	.	14	TGTGCCAGCAGCTTAGGACAGGGGGGTCAGCCCCAGCATTTT	CASSLGQGGQPQHF
TRBV7-9	TRBJ1-5	.	.	16	TGTGCCAGCAGCCTAACCGGTCAGGGTTTTGCTCAGCCCCAGCATTTT	CASSLTGQGFAQPQHF
TRBV11-2	TRBJ2-1	.	.	15	TGTGCCAGCAGCTTATGGGCAGCGGATAACAATGAGCAGTTCTTC	CASSLWAADNNEQFF
TRBV9	TRBJ2-1	TRBD1	.	15	TGTGCCAGCAGCGTAGACAGGGGTCCCTACAATGAGCAGTTCTTC	CASSVDRGPYNEQFF
TRBV27	TRBJ2-1	.	.	12	TGTGCCAGCAGTTTCCACGTCGGTGAGCAGTTCTTC	CASSFHVGEQFF
TRBV6-6	TRBJ1-4	.	.	14	TGTGCCAGCTCCACGGGGGAGATGCGCAATAAACTGTTTTTT	CASSTGEMRNKLFF
TRBV18	TRBJ2-1	.	.	14	TGTGCCAGCTCACCCCAGGGCTACCAGCGAGAGCAGTTCTTC	CASSPQGYQREQFF
TRBV19	TRBJ2-1	.	.	15	TGTGCCAGCACGGGTGGTACCCACTCCTACAATGAGCAGTTCTTC	CASTGGTHSYNEQFF
TRBV19	TRBJ1-1	.	.	15	TGTGCCAGTAGTATAGTCGATCAGGGAGGTACTGAAGCTTTCTTT	CASSIVDQGGTEAFF
TRBV10-1	TRBJ2-1	TRBD2	.	17	TGCGCCAGCAGTGCTTCAGCGGGAGGCCCCCCGGGGAATGAGCAGTTCTTC	CASSASAGGPPGNEQFF
TRBV2	TRBJ2-1	.	.	11	TGTGCCAGCAGCGCCCAGGGTGGGCAGTTCTTC	CASSAQGGQFF